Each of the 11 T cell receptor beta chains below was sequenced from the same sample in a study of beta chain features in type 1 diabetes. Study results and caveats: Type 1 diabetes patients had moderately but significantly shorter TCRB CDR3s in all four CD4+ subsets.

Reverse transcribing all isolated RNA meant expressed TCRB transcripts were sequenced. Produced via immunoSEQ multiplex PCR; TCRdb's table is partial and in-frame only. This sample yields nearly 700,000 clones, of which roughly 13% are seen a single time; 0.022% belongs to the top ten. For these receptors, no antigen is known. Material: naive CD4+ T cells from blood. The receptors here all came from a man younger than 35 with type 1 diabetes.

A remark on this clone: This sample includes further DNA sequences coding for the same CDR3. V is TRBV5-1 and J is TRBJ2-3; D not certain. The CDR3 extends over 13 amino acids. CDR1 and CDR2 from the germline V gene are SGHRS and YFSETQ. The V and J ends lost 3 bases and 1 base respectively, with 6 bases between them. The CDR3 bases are TGCGCCAGCAGCTCCCGGGGCACAGATACGCAGTATTTT. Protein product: CASSSRGTDTQYF.

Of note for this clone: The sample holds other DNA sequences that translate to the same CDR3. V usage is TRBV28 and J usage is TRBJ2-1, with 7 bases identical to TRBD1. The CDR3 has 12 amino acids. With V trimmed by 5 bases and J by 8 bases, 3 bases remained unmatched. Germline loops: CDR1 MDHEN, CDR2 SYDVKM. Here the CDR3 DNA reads TGTGCCAGCAGTAGACAGGGCTATGAGCAGTTCTTC. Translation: CASSRQGYEQFF.

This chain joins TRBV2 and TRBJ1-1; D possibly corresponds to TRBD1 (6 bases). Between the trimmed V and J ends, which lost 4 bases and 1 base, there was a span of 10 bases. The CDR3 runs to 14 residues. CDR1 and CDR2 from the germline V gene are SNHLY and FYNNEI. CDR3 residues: CASSAGAPNTEAFF. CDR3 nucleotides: TGTGCCAGCAGTGCAGGGGCACCGAACACTGAAGCTTTCTTT.

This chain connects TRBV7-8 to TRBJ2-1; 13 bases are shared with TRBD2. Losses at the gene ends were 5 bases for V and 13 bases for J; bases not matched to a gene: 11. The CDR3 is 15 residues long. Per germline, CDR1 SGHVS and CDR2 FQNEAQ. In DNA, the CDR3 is TGTGCCAGCAGCAGGACTAGCGGGGGCCCCCAAGGCCAGTTCTTC. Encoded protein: CASSRTSGGPQGQFF.

This CDR3 is CASKAVDRRNTEAFF. The CDR3 nucleotides read TGCGCCAGCAAGGCTGTTGACCGCCGGAACACTGAAGCTTTCTTT. This chain connects TRBV5-1 to TRBJ1-1; D uncertain. The CDR3 spans 15 residues. V lost 6 bases and J 1 base, leaving 16 bases between the germline ends. The germline gives CDR1 SGHRS, CDR2 YFSETQ.

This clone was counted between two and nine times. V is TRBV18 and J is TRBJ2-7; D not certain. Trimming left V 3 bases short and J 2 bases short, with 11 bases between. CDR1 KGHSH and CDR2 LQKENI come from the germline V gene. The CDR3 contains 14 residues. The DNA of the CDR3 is TGTGCCAGCTCACCGACCCATACCGCCTACGAGCAGTACTTC. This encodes CASSPTHTAYEQYF. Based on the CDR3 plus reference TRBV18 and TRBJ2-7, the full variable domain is NAGVMQNPRHLVRRRGQEARLRCSPMKGHSHVYWYRQLPEEGLKFMVYLQKENIIDESGMPKERFSAEFPKEGPSILRIQQVVRGDSAAYFCASSPTHTAYEQYFGPGTRLTVT.

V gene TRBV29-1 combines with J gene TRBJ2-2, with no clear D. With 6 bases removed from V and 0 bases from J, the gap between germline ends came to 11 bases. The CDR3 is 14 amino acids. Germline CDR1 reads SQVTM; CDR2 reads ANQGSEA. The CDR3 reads CSVRWSANTGELFF. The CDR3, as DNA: TGCAGCGTCCGGTGGAGCGCGAACACCGGGGAGCTGTTTTTT.

The CDR3 DNA reads TGTGCCAGCAGCGTATCGTCCCTACCTAACTATGGCTACACCTTC. This codes for CASSVSSLPNYGYTF. The chain couples TRBV9 to TRBJ1-2; no clear D. The CDR3 consists of 15 residues. V lost 1 base to trimming and J lost 0 bases, with 10 bases between them. Per germline, CDR1 SGDLS and CDR2 YYNGEE.

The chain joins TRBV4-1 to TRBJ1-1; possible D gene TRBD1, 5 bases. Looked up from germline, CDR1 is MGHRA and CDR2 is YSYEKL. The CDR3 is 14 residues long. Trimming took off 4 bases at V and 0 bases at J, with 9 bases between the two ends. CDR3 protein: CASSPGRLNTEAFF. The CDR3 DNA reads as TGCGCCAGCAGCCCGGGACGGCTGAACACTGAAGCTTTCTTT.

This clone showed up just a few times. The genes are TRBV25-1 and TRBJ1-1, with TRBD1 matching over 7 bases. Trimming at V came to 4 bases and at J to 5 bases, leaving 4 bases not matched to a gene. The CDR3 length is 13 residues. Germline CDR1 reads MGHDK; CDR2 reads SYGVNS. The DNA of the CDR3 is TGTGCCAGCAGTGTCCCAGGGGGGACTGAAGCTTTCTTT. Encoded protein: CASSVPGGTEAFF.

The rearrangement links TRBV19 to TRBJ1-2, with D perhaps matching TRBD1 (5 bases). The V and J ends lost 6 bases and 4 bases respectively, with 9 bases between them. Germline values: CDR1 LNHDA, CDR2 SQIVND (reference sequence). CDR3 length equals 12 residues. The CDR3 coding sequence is TGTGCCAGTAGAGCCGGGACCTATGGCTACACCTTC. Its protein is CASRAGTYGYTF.